A selection of T cell receptor beta chains follows, all from one sample in a study of T cells in Graves' hyperthyroidism and ophthalmopathy. TCRdb fed the multiplex PCR reads into MiXCR, producing one record per CDR3 protein. The sample lists hundreds of thousands of distinct CDR3 sequences, roughly 14% occurring once. The sample consisted of blood. Receptors were obtained from a man younger than 35 with Graves' ophthalmopathy. CDR3s include the opening cysteine and the closing phenylalanine or tryptophan.

length | J | V | CDR3
15 | TRBJ2-5 | TRBV6-4 | CASSPGQDRQGTQYF
16 | TRBJ2-1 | TRBV11-2 | CASSFPGTGEYNEQFF
16 | TRBJ2-1 | TRBV27 | CASSLSLGRDWNEQFF
16 | TRBJ1-1 | TRBV6-5 | CASSYRVEGMNTEAFF
14 | TRBJ2-7 | TRBV20-1 | CSAREASAAYEQYF
13 | TRBJ1-2 | TRBV5-1 | CASSPGGGDGYTF
17 | TRBJ2-1 | TRBV24-1 | CATSDPSGGAVYNEQFF
19 | TRBJ2-5 | TRBV5-1 | CASSHYWPFRQSTQETQYF
12 | TRBJ1-2 | TRBV28 | CASSVARYGYTF
15 | TRBJ2-7 | TRBV4-2 | CASSREGGGTYEQYF
13 | TRBJ2-4 | TRBV7-8 | CASSDGLAQIQYF
13 | TRBJ1-1 | TRBV5-4 | CASSFWSSTEAFF
14 | TRBJ2-2 | TRBV7-9 | CASSLVMDTGELFF
14 | TRBJ2-7 | TRBV3-1 | CASSQADFTYEQYF
14 | TRBJ1-5 | TRBV6-1 | CASREVYSNQPQHF
13 | TRBJ1-1 | TRBV6-1 | CASREGSGTEAFF
16 | TRBJ2-1 | TRBV7-2 | CASSLVPLAGAYEQFF
16 | TRBJ2-1 | TRBV2 | CASSATHKSSYNEQFF
15 | TRBJ1-1 | TRBV6-1 | CASSEALGGGTEAFF
13 | TRBJ2-5 | TRBV11-1 | CASLVRPLETQYF
16 | TRBJ1-6 | TRBV3-1 | CASRLQDLGYNSPLHF
15 | TRBJ1-6 | TRBV9 | CASSVEPGPGSPLHF
13 | TRBJ1-2 | TRBV20-1 | CSALLGQLYGYTF
14 | TRBJ2-7 | TRBV5-1 | CASQEPSSSYEQYF
14 | TRBJ2-3 | TRBV14 | CASSSPTVSYTQYF
13 | TRBJ2-5 | TRBV2 | CASIPSIGVTQYF
13 | TRBJ2-7 | TRBV18 | CASSPTGGNEQYF
11 | TRBJ1-5 | TRBV6-1 | CASSSDQPQHF
15 | TRBJ2-1 | TRBV3-1 | CASSRGLAGSDEQFF
15 | TRBJ1-2 | TRBV18 | CASSPEGHQPYGYTF
13 | TRBJ1-2 | TRBV5-1 | CASSLNTEPGYTF
16 | TRBJ2-7 | TRBV4-1 | CASSLDGSGRNYEQYF
15 | TRBJ2-1 | TRBV11-2 | CASSTDRDSYNEQFF
15 | TRBJ1-1 | TRBV6-1 | CASSRTGEGDTEAFF
14 | TRBJ2-3 | TRBV6-5 | CASSYSKFTDTQYF
14 | TRBJ1-5 | TRBV5-1 | CASSLGFGNQPQHF
15 | TRBJ2-5 | TRBV6-1 | CASSLRYTSVSSQYF
13 | TRBJ2-1 | TRBV3-1 | CASSQDWLAEQFF
15 | TRBJ1-5 | TRBV7-2 | CASSPGGWGNQPQHF
15 | TRBJ2-7 | TRBV2 | CASQKRDTYSYEQYF